The source of this T cell receptor beta chain is a study of brain T cells in children with intractable seizures. Time point given: blood from clinic visit 5 months post-surgery; TSC patient then seizure free. The protocol was immunoSEQ multiplex PCR, while the TCRdb copy is restricted to in-frame clones and leaves out a portion. In the table there are about 340,000 clones, over 90% of which are singletons. The germline CDR1 and CDR2 sequences are LNHDA and SQIVND (reference sequence). The CDR3 is 17 residues long. V was clipped by 1 base and J by 3 bases, with 16 bases between them. The source is a boy in the first two years of life with tuberous sclerosis and intractable seizures. This chain uses TRBV19 with TRBJ1-5, with TRBD1 as a possible D gene (6 bases). This sample comprised peripheral blood, obtained less than 6 months after surgery. The DNA of the CDR3 is TGTGCCAGTAGTATAGTACGGGGGGCATCGGTCAATCAGCCCCAGCATTTT. This gives the protein CASSIVRGASVNQPQHF.